The 7 T cell receptor beta chains reported below all come from one sample, sequenced in a study of shared clonotypes between healthy human individuals. Measured with immunoSEQ multiplex PCR; TCRdb has only the in-frame clones, and not every one. In the table there are some 1.5 million clones, around 97% of which are singletons. The source material was naive CD4+ T cells sorted from blood. Subset of the sample: CD45RA+ positively selected. The receptors originated from a man aged 25-45 years in good health.

V and J are TRBV11-2 and TRBJ1-1, with D perhaps matching TRBD1 (6 bases). V lost 5 bases and J lost 8, with 15 bases in between. The CDR3 sequence is 13 residues long. CDR1 and CDR2 from the germline V gene are SGHAT and FQNNGV. CDR3 protein: CASSLPRGTEAFF. DNA of the CDR3: TGTGCCAGCAGCCTCCCCAGGGGAACCGAAGCTTTCTTT.

V usage is TRBV6-6 and J usage is TRBJ2-7; no firm D call. Germline V gene data show CDR1 as MNHNY and CDR2 as SVGAGI (reference sequence). V was trimmed by 2 bases and J by 1 base, leaving 6 bases between them. CDR3 length equals 13 residues. This CDR3 reads CASSYTYSYEQYF. The CDR3, as DNA: TGTGCCAGCAGTTACACGTATTCCTACGAGCAGTACTTC.

This clone was detected a few times. This chain uses TRBV5-1 with TRBJ2-4; the D is unclear. The ends were cut back, 0 bases at V and 0 bases at J, with 4 bases in the middle. This CDR3 region has 14 residues. Germline-derived CDR1 and CDR2 are SGHRS and YFSETQ. The DNA for the CDR3 is TGCGCCAGCAGCTTGGGACTAGCCAAAAACATTCAGTACTTC. It yields the protein CASSLGLAKNIQYF.

The V gene is TRBV11-2, the J gene TRBJ2-1; TRBD2 matches at 8 bases. The CDR3 sequence is 14 residues long. Germline trimming cut 5 bases from V and 13 bases from J; bases unmatched to any gene: 13. Germline V lookup: CDR1 SGHAT, CDR2 FQNNGV. The CDR3 bases are TGTGCCAGCAGCCCCGCCACCGGGACTAGGTATCAGTTCTTC. Translated: CASSPATGTRYQFF.

This sequence joins TRBV7-2 and TRBJ2-7, with D unresolved. V was trimmed by 2 bases and J by 5 bases, leaving 19 bases between them. This CDR3 region has 16 residues. CDR1 is SGHTA, CDR2 FQGNSA, per germline. The CDR3 coding sequence is TGTGCCAGCAGCTTACGGATCGGGCTAACCAGGAACGAGCAGTACTTC. Its translation is CASSLRIGLTRNEQYF.

Comments on this clone: Other nucleotide sequences from this sample produce the same CDR3. This chain uses TRBV5-1 with TRBJ2-2; perhaps D is TRBD1 or TRBD2 (5 bases each). Trimming cost V 1 base and J 5 bases, with 9 bases left between them. The CDR3 contains 14 residues. Germline-derived CDR1 and CDR2 are SGHRS and YFSETQ. CDR3 amino acids: CASSLQGDTGELFF. In DNA form, the CDR3 reads TGCGCCAGCAGCTTGCAGGGAGATACCGGGGAGCTGTTTTTT.

The rearrangement joins TRBV29-1 to TRBJ2-5; D perhaps matches TRBD2 (5 bases). Germline V lookup: CDR1 SQVTM, CDR2 ANQGSEA. Trimming pared 4 bases from V and 1 base from J, leaving 10 bases between. CDR3 length equals 13 residues. CDR3 in amino acids: CSVGLRVQETQYF. CDR3 sequence (DNA): TGCAGCGTTGGTTTGCGGGTCCAAGAGACCCAGTACTTC.